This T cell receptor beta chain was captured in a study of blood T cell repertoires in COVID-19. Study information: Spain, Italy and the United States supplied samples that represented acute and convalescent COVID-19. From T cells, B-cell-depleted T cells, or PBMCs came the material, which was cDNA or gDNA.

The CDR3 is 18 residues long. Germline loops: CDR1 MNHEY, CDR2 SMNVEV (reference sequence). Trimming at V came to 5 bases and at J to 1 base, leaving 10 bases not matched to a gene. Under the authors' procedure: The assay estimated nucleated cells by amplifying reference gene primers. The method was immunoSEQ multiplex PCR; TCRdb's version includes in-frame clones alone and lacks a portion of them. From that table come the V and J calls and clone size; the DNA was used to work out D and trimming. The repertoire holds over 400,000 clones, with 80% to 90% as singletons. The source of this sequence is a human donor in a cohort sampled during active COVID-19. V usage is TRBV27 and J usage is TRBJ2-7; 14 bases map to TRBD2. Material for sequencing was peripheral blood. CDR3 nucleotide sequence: TGTGCCAGCAGTCCCCGGACTAGCGGGAGGATGGGGTCCTACGAGCAGTACTTC. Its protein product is CASSPRTSGRMGSYEQYF.